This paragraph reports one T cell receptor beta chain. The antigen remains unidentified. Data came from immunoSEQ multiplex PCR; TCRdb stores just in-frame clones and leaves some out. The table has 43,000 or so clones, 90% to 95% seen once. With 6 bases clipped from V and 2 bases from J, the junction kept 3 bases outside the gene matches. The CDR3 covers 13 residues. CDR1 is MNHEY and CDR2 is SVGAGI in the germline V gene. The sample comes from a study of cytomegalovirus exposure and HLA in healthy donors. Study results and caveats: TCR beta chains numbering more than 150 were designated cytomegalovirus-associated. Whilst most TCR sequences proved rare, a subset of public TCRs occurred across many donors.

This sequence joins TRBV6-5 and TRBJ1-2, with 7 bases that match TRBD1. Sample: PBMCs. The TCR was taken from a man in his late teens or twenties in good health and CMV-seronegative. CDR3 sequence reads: CASSAQGNYGYTF. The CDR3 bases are TGTGCCAGCAGCGCACAGGGGAACTATGGCTACACCTTC.